These 8 T cell receptor beta chains share one sample of origin, sequenced in a study of blood T cell repertoires in COVID-19. Sequencing used immunoSEQ multiplex PCR; TCRdb keeps in-frame clones, though not all of them. Of around 300,000 clones in the sample, around 90% were seen once. Sequenced material: PBMCs or T cells enriched from blood (not recorded which). The source is a woman between 40 and 50 years old who had recovered from COVID-19.

In DNA, the CDR3 is TGTGCCAGCAGCCAATTCGAGCGAAAAAATGGCTACACCTTC. Its translation is CASSQFERKNGYTF. The chain recombines TRBV4-2 with TRBJ1-2; D not resolved. CDR1 and CDR2 from the germline V gene are LGHNA and YNFKEQ. There are 14 residues in the CDR3. V gave up 2 bases and J gave up 6 bases, with 13 bases separating them.

The gene calls are TRBV2 and TRBJ1-4, with TRBD1 identical over 7 bases. CDR1 is SNHLY and CDR2 is FYNNEI in the germline V gene. The CDR3 sequence is 15 residues long. Trimming cost V 3 bases and J 3 bases; bases outside gene matches: 4. The CDR3 is CASSDRGMANEKLFF. The CDR3 bases are TGTGCCAGCAGTGACAGGGGGATGGCTAATGAAAAACTGTTTTTT.

The chain joins TRBV2 to TRBJ1-4; 7 bases agree with TRBD1. From germline, CDR1 is SNHLY and CDR2 FYNNEI. This CDR3 has 14 amino acids. V trimming: 3 bases; J trimming: 4 bases; junction bases outside the gene matches: 2. The DNA of the CDR3 is TGTGCCAGCAGTGATTCAGGGGGTAATGAAAAACTGTTTTTT. Translation gives CASSDSGGNEKLFF.

The count of this clone is one. The chain is built from TRBV25-1 and TRBJ2-7, with a possible D match to TRBD2 (7 bases). The germline CDR1 and CDR2 sequences are MGHDK and SYGVNS. Trimming took off 1 base at V and 12 bases at J, with 13 bases between the two ends. This CDR3 has 12 residues. The CDR3: CASSESGGPWYF. The CDR3 nucleotides are TGTGCCAGCAGTGAATCGGGGGGCCCCTGGTACTTC.

The chain has TRBV7-9 and TRBJ1-1; D remains ambiguous. This CDR3 spans 16 amino acids. Trimming removed 5 bases from V and 0 bases from J, with 16 bases in between. Germline V lookup: CDR1 SEHNR, CDR2 FQNEAQ (reference sequence). DNA for the CDR3: TGTGCCAGCAGCCTAATAGGTGGACTCTTGAACACTGAAGCTTTCTTT. Residues: CASSLIGGLLNTEAFF.

The rearrangement links TRBV6-5 to TRBJ1-1; possible D gene TRBD1, 6 bases. Germline V lookup: CDR1 MNHEY, CDR2 SVGAGI. Trimming cost V 7 bases and J 5 bases, with 14 bases left between them. The CDR3 has 13 amino acids. CDR3 bases: TGTGCCAGCACCCCAGGGGTCGGGACTGAAGCTTTCTTT. The encoded protein is CASTPGVGTEAFF.

The chain uses TRBV10-3 and TRBJ2-7, with TRBD2 matching over 9 bases. The germline CDR1 and CDR2 sequences are ENHRY and SYGVKD. CDR3 size: 15 residues. Trimming at V came to 3 bases and at J to 5 bases, leaving 8 bases not matched to a gene. The CDR3 sequence: CAISDGAGGRNEQYF. The DNA for the CDR3 is TGTGCCATCAGTGACGGTGCGGGAGGGAGGAACGAGCAGTACTTC.

The chain carries TRBV5-6 and TRBJ1-2; no firm D call. The CDR3 spans 16 residues. From germline, CDR1 is SGHDT and CDR2 YYEEEE. Trimming cost V 4 bases and J 0 bases, with 16 bases left between them. CDR3 in amino acids: CASSPAAVIANYGYTF. The DNA for the CDR3 is TGTGCCAGCAGCCCCGCGGCGGTAATAGCTAACTATGGCTACACCTTC.